Listed below are T cell receptor beta chains from one sample, sequenced in a study of shared clonotypes between healthy human individuals. Sequenced by immunoSEQ multiplex PCR; TCRdb stores in-frame clones only, minus some. The table includes roughly 760,000 clones, 74% detected once. Sequencing was carried out using memory CD4+ T cells sorted from blood. The source is a woman aged 30 to 39 in good health. The CDR3 runs from the conserved cysteine through the conserved F or W. The D gene is left open where the match is weak. Clone size appears in some rows only: once, few, many, or a class for an expanded clone.

clone_size: -
d_call: -
j_call: TRBJ2-7
v_call: TRBV28
cdr3_aa: CASSSPRAYEQYF
cdr3_nt: TGTGCCAGCAGTTCCCCGCGGGCCTACGAGCAGTACTTC

clone_size: -
d_call: TRBD1
j_call: TRBJ2-7
v_call: TRBV27
cdr3_aa: CASSLKQGAVYEQYF
cdr3_nt: TGTGCCAGCAGTTTAAAACAGGGGGCCGTATACGAGCAGTACTTC

clone_size: -
d_call: TRBD2
j_call: TRBJ2-7
v_call: TRBV30
cdr3_aa: CAWCKRLAGTYEQYF
cdr3_nt: TGTGCCTGGTGCAAACGACTAGCGGGGACCTACGAGCAGTACTTC

clone_size: -
d_call: TRBD1
j_call: TRBJ1-2
v_call: TRBV6-6
cdr3_aa: CASSSQDRGDYTF
cdr3_nt: TGTGCCAGCAGTTCCCAAGACAGGGGCGACTACACCTTC

clone_size: -
d_call: -
j_call: TRBJ1-1
v_call: TRBV5-1
cdr3_aa: CASSYNTEYEAFF
cdr3_nt: TGCGCCAGCAGCTATAACACAGAATACGAAGCTTTCTTT

clone_size: -
d_call: TRBD1
j_call: TRBJ1-1
v_call: TRBV4-1
cdr3_aa: CASSLTGGTEAFF
cdr3_nt: TGCGCCAGCAGCCTGACAGGGGGCACTGAAGCTTTCTTT

clone_size: -
d_call: TRBD1
j_call: TRBJ1-2
v_call: TRBV7-9
cdr3_aa: CASSPGGGLGYGYTF
cdr3_nt: TGTGCCAGCAGCCCCGGAGGGGGCCTAGGCTATGGCTACACCTTC

clone_size: -
d_call: -
j_call: TRBJ1-5
v_call: TRBV29-1
cdr3_aa: CSVAQGNNQPQHF
cdr3_nt: TGCAGCGTTGCCCAGGGGAACAATCAGCCCCAGCATTTT

clone_size: -
d_call: -
j_call: TRBJ2-1
v_call: TRBV7-9
cdr3_aa: CASTRGEYNEQFF
cdr3_nt: TGTGCCAGCACCCGCGGGGAGTACAATGAGCAGTTCTTC

clone_size: -
d_call: -
j_call: TRBJ2-1
v_call: TRBV5-6
cdr3_aa: CASEQMSSYNEQFF
cdr3_nt: TGTGCCAGCGAACAGATGAGCTCCTACAATGAGCAGTTCTTC

clone_size: -
d_call: -
j_call: TRBJ1-5
v_call: TRBV2
cdr3_aa: CASSENPLGGNQPQHF
cdr3_nt: TGTGCCAGCAGTGAAAACCCTCTTGGTGGCAATCAGCCCCAGCATTTT

clone_size: -
d_call: TRBD2
j_call: TRBJ2-1
v_call: TRBV19
cdr3_aa: CASARTREYNEQFF
cdr3_nt: TGTGCCAGTGCCCGGACTAGGGAATACAATGAGCAGTTCTTC

clone_size: -
d_call: -
j_call: TRBJ2-1
v_call: TRBV2
cdr3_aa: CASSDSGSSYNEQFF
cdr3_nt: TGTGCCAGCAGTGATAGCGGAAGCTCCTACAATGAGCAGTTCTTC

clone_size: -
d_call: TRBD1
j_call: TRBJ1-1
v_call: TRBV7-9
cdr3_aa: CASSSLGQGEAFF
cdr3_nt: TGTGCCAGCAGCTCCCTTGGACAGGGCGAAGCTTTCTTT

clone_size: -
d_call: -
j_call: TRBJ2-5
v_call: TRBV29-1
cdr3_aa: CSVSGQEIQYF
cdr3_nt: TGCAGCGTTTCCGGGCAGGAGATCCAGTACTTC

clone_size: -
d_call: TRBD1
j_call: TRBJ2-5
v_call: TRBV5-5
cdr3_aa: CASSQPQGQAETQYF
cdr3_nt: TGTGCCAGCAGCCAGCCACAGGGGCAGGCGGAGACCCAGTACTTC

clone_size: -
d_call: TRBD1
j_call: TRBJ2-3
v_call: TRBV28
cdr3_aa: CASRGDSGASTDTQYF
cdr3_nt: TGTGCCAGCAGAGGGGACAGTGGGGCTAGCACAGATACGCAGTATTTT

clone_size: -
d_call: TRBD1
j_call: TRBJ1-5
v_call: TRBV28
cdr3_aa: CASRTGQGLDQPQHF
cdr3_nt: TGTGCCAGCAGGACGGGACAGGGTCTAGATCAGCCCCAGCATTTT

clone_size: -
d_call: -
j_call: TRBJ2-3
v_call: TRBV7-2
cdr3_aa: CASSLRRTQNTDTQYF
cdr3_nt: TGTGCCAGCAGCTTGCGCCGGACACAAAACACAGATACGCAGTATTTT

clone_size: -
d_call: -
j_call: TRBJ2-4
v_call: TRBV7-4
cdr3_aa: CASSPPLGVSGHSLYF
cdr3_nt: TGTGCCAGCAGCCCTCCCCTGGGGGTCTCGGGACATAGTTTGTACTTC

clone_size: -
d_call: TRBD2
j_call: TRBJ2-5
v_call: TRBV7-9
cdr3_aa: CASSSEAASGGTQYF
cdr3_nt: TGTGCCAGCAGCTCCGAGGCGGCTAGCGGGGGGACCCAGTACTTC

clone_size: -
d_call: TRBD1
j_call: TRBJ1-1
v_call: TRBV6-5
cdr3_aa: CASSSPDSRQGTEAFF
cdr3_nt: TGTGCCAGCAGTTCCCCGGACAGCAGACAGGGCACTGAAGCTTTCTTT

clone_size: few
d_call: -
j_call: TRBJ1-4
v_call: TRBV2
cdr3_aa: CASTMRGEKLFF
cdr3_nt: TGTGCCAGCACCATGAGGGGTGAAAAACTGTTTTTT

clone_size: -
d_call: -
j_call: TRBJ1-3
v_call: TRBV5-4
cdr3_aa: CASSRAQGSGNTIYF
cdr3_nt: TGTGCCAGCAGCCGAGCGCAGGGCTCTGGAAACACCATATATTTT

clone_size: few
d_call: -
j_call: TRBJ2-3
v_call: TRBV2
cdr3_aa: CASRLARASDTQYF
cdr3_nt: TGTGCCAGCAGGCTGGCTCGGGCCTCAGATACGCAGTATTTT

clone_size: -
d_call: TRBD2
j_call: TRBJ2-1
v_call: TRBV6-1
cdr3_aa: CASSKERAGTSGNEQFF
cdr3_nt: TGTGCCAGCAGTAAAGAAAGGGCCGGGACTAGCGGGAATGAGCAGTTCTTC

clone_size: few
d_call: -
j_call: TRBJ1-4
v_call: TRBV11-2
cdr3_aa: CASSLGVQGEEKLFF
cdr3_nt: TGTGCCAGCAGCTTAGGAGTGCAGGGTGAGGAAAAACTGTTTTTT

clone_size: -
d_call: TRBD1
j_call: TRBJ2-1
v_call: TRBV6-5
cdr3_aa: CASRTDRGPYNEQFF
cdr3_nt: TGTGCCAGCAGGACAGACAGGGGGCCCTACAATGAGCAGTTCTTC

clone_size: -
d_call: -
j_call: TRBJ1-5
v_call: TRBV14
cdr3_aa: CASSQDRDQPQHF
cdr3_nt: TGTGCCAGCAGCCAAGATCGAGATCAGCCCCAGCATTTT

clone_size: few
d_call: -
j_call: TRBJ2-3
v_call: TRBV5-4
cdr3_aa: CASSSGISTDTQYF
cdr3_nt: TGTGCCAGCAGCTCGGGGATTAGCACAGATACGCAGTATTTT

clone_size: -
d_call: TRBD2
j_call: TRBJ2-2
v_call: TRBV6-5
cdr3_aa: CASSSRLAGAGELFF
cdr3_nt: TGTGCCAGCAGTTCGAGACTAGCGGGAGCCGGGGAGCTGTTTTTT

clone_size: -
d_call: TRBD2
j_call: TRBJ2-5
v_call: TRBV11-2
cdr3_aa: CASSFSSGRETQYF
cdr3_nt: TGTGCCAGCAGCTTTTCTAGCGGGAGGGAGACCCAGTACTTC

clone_size: -
d_call: TRBD2
j_call: TRBJ2-1
v_call: TRBV7-6
cdr3_aa: CASSLMGLAGEGQFF
cdr3_nt: TGTGCCAGCAGCTTAATGGGACTAGCGGGAGAGGGGCAGTTCTTC

clone_size: -
d_call: -
j_call: TRBJ1-4
v_call: TRBV7-3
cdr3_aa: CASGISATNEKLFF
cdr3_nt: TGTGCCAGCGGCATCAGTGCAACTAATGAAAAACTGTTTTTT

clone_size: -
d_call: TRBD2
j_call: TRBJ2-1
v_call: TRBV7-2
cdr3_aa: CASRPSLAGSYNEQFF
cdr3_nt: TGTGCCAGCAGGCCGAGTCTAGCGGGATCCTACAATGAGCAGTTCTTC

clone_size: -
d_call: TRBD2
j_call: TRBJ2-3
v_call: TRBV5-4
cdr3_aa: CASSLALRGLAGGIDTQYF
cdr3_nt: TGTGCCAGCAGCTTGGCGTTGAGGGGGCTAGCGGGAGGGATAGATACGCAGTATTTT

clone_size: once
d_call: TRBD1
j_call: TRBJ2-4
v_call: TRBV7-6
cdr3_aa: CASSPRTGWDIQYF
cdr3_nt: TGTGCCAGCAGCCCAAGGACAGGGTGGGACATTCAGTACTTC

clone_size: -
d_call: -
j_call: TRBJ2-1
v_call: TRBV4-1
cdr3_aa: CASSQDISEAYNEQFF
cdr3_nt: TGCGCCAGCAGCCAAGATATCAGTGAAGCCTACAATGAGCAGTTCTTC

clone_size: -
d_call: -
j_call: TRBJ1-1
v_call: TRBV5-1
cdr3_aa: CASSLDIGRPKVAFF
cdr3_nt: TGCGCCAGCAGCTTGGATATAGGGCGCCCGAAGGTAGCTTTCTTT

clone_size: -
d_call: TRBD1
j_call: TRBJ2-7
v_call: TRBV29-1
cdr3_aa: CSVQQGSFEQYF
cdr3_nt: TGCAGCGTTCAACAGGGGTCTTTCGAGCAGTACTTC

clone_size: -
d_call: -
j_call: TRBJ1-4
v_call: TRBV5-1
cdr3_aa: CASSLGDTRRYEKLFF
cdr3_nt: TGCGCCAGCAGCTTGGGGGACACCCGGAGGTATGAAAAACTGTTTTTT

clone_size: -
d_call: TRBD2
j_call: TRBJ2-3
v_call: TRBV29-1
cdr3_aa: CSVEPSGSSDTQYF
cdr3_nt: TGCAGCGTTGAGCCTAGCGGGAGCTCAGATACGCAGTATTTT

clone_size: few
d_call: TRBD1
j_call: TRBJ1-2
v_call: TRBV6-5
cdr3_aa: CASSLTGAVVEGYTF
cdr3_nt: TGTGCCAGCAGCCTTACAGGGGCGGTTGTCGAGGGCTACACCTTC

clone_size: -
d_call: TRBD1
j_call: TRBJ2-7
v_call: TRBV29-1
cdr3_aa: CSVEDLGQGASQYF
cdr3_nt: TGCAGCGTTGAAGATCTGGGACAGGGAGCGTCGCAGTACTTC

clone_size: few
d_call: -
j_call: TRBJ2-5
v_call: TRBV5-1
cdr3_aa: CASSLRESWETQYF
cdr3_nt: TGCGCCAGCAGCTTACGGGAGAGTTGGGAGACCCAGTACTTC

clone_size: -
d_call: TRBD2
j_call: TRBJ2-3
v_call: TRBV4-1
cdr3_aa: CASSSEREGPTDTQYF
cdr3_nt: TGCGCCAGCAGCTCGGAGCGGGAGGGCCCAACAGATACGCAGTATTTT

clone_size: many
d_call: -
j_call: TRBJ1-5
v_call: TRBV11-1
cdr3_aa: CASSLDGNQPQHF
cdr3_nt: TGTGCCAGCAGCCTGGACGGCAATCAGCCCCAGCATTTT

clone_size: -
d_call: -
j_call: TRBJ1-2
v_call: TRBV30
cdr3_aa: CAWSARNGYGYTF
cdr3_nt: TGTGCCTGGAGTGCCCGAAACGGCTATGGCTACACCTTC

clone_size: -
d_call: TRBD2
j_call: TRBJ2-1
v_call: TRBV28
cdr3_aa: CASTGGNEQFF
cdr3_nt: TGTGCCAGCACGGGGGGCAATGAGCAGTTCTTC

clone_size: -
d_call: -
j_call: TRBJ2-7
v_call: TRBV7-9
cdr3_aa: CASSSTGVYEQYF
cdr3_nt: TGTGCCAGCAGCTCCACAGGAGTCTACGAGCAGTACTTC

clone_size: -
d_call: TRBD2
j_call: TRBJ2-5
v_call: TRBV6-6
cdr3_aa: CASTNWGGEGETQYF
cdr3_nt: TGTGCCAGCACAAACTGGGGGGGAGAAGGAGAGACCCAGTACTTC

clone_size: -
d_call: -
j_call: TRBJ2-7
v_call: TRBV5-3
cdr3_aa: CARSLGGSLGEQYF
cdr3_nt: TGTGCCAGAAGCTTGGGCGGGTCTCTAGGCGAGCAGTACTTC

clone_size: -
d_call: -
j_call: TRBJ2-5
v_call: TRBV10-2
cdr3_aa: CASSDGGRVRWGETQYF
cdr3_nt: TGCGCCAGCAGTGATGGGGGCAGGGTACGGTGGGGAGAGACCCAGTACTTC

clone_size: -
d_call: -
j_call: TRBJ2-5
v_call: TRBV5-1
cdr3_aa: CASSLAQEETQYF
cdr3_nt: TGCGCCAGCAGCTTGGCGCAGGAGGAGACCCAGTACTTC